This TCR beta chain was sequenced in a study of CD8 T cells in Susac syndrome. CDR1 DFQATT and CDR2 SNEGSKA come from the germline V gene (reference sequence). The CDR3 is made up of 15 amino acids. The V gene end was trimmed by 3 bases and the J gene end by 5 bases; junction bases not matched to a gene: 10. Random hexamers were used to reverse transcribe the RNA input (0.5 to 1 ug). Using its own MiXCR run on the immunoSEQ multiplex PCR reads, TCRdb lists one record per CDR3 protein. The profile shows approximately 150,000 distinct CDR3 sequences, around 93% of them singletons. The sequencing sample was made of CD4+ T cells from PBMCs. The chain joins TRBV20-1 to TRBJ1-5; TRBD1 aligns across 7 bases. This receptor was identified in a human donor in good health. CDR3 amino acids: CSARVPGGTDQPQHF. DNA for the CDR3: TGCAGTGCTAGGGTCCCAGGGGGTACCGATCAGCCCCAGCATTTT.